The next 23 T cell receptor beta chains were all read from a single sample in a study of blood T cell repertoires in COVID-19. Sequenced by immunoSEQ multiplex PCR; TCRdb stores in-frame clones only, minus some. The sample records about 210,000 clones, around 88% being singletons. The sequenced sample was peripheral blood. The receptors derive from a man between 18 and 35 years old with active or convalescent COVID-19.

The V and J genes are TRBV6-4 and TRBJ1-2; 8 positions agree with TRBD1. V lost 0 bases and J lost 2; bases outside the gene matches: 5. CDR1 is MRHNA, CDR2 SNTAGT, per germline. The CDR3 loop spans 16 amino acids. The CDR3 DNA sequence: TGTGCCAGCAGTGACTCTCGGACAGGGAAGAACTATGGCTACACCTTC. Its protein product is CASSDSRTGKNYGYTF.

This rearrangement joins TRBV27 to TRBJ1-3, with 7 bases that match TRBD1. The CDR3 length is 16 residues. With V trimmed by 6 bases and J by 0 bases, 8 bases remained unmatched. Germline V gene sequence: CDR1 MNHEY, CDR2 SMNVEV (reference sequence). CDR3 nucleotides: TGTGCCAGCAGAACGACAGGGCATTTCTCTGGAAACACCATATATTTT. It codes for CASRTTGHFSGNTIYF.

The CDR3 bases are TGTGCCACCACGAGCCGGGACACATCCAATCAGCCCCAGCATTTT. Encoded protein: CATTSRDTSNQPQHF. V is TRBV10-3 and J is TRBJ1-5; TRBD1 might be the D (6 bases). The CDR3 runs to 15 residues. The germline V and J ends were trimmed by 10 bases and 3 bases, with 19 bases remaining between them. The germline gives CDR1 ENHRY, CDR2 SYGVKD.

The gene calls are TRBV5-1 and TRBJ1-1; D is possibly TRBD1 (5 bases). The V and J ends lost 4 bases and 1 base respectively, with 14 bases between them. This CDR3 has 15 residues. CDR1 and CDR2 from the germline V gene are SGHRS and YFSETQ. CDR3 sequence: CASSSRGTGNTEAFF. CDR3 nucleotide sequence: TGCGCCAGCAGCAGCCGGGGGACGGGGAACACTGAAGCTTTCTTT. The complete variable domain, with remaining parts taken from reference TRBV5-1 and TRBJ1-1, reads KAGVTQTPRYLIKTRGQQVTLSCSPISGHRSVSWYQQTPGQGLQFLFEYFSETQRNKGNFPGRFSGRQFSNSRSEMNVSTLELGDSALYLCASSSRGTGNTEAFFGQGTRLTVV.

This chain's CDR3 is CASSLVASAHNEQFF. The CDR3 DNA reads TGTGCCAGCAGTTTAGTAGCTAGCGCCCACAATGAGCAGTTCTTC. This chain uses TRBV28 with TRBJ2-1; D may be TRBD2 (6 bases). Germline V CDR1 and CDR2: MDHEN, SYDVKM. This CDR3 comprises 15 residues. The V and J ends lost 2 bases and 5 bases respectively, with 13 bases between them.

This clone has only a few counts. The chain joins TRBV7-2 to TRBJ2-1, with D tentatively TRBD2 (5 bases). V lost 3 bases to trimming and J lost 2 bases, with 11 bases between them. Per the germline V gene, CDR1 is SGHTA and CDR2 is FQGNSA. The CDR3 loop spans 15 amino acids. Written as DNA, the CDR3 is TGTGCCAGCAGCTTCCCACTAGGCCCCTACAATGAGCAGTTCTTC. Its translation: CASSFPLGPYNEQFF.

The CDR3 loop is CASSPGQRGSPLHF. CDR3 DNA sequence: TGTGCCAGTAGTCCGGGACAGAGAGGTTCACCCCTCCACTTT. The rearrangement uses TRBV19 and TRBJ1-6; 7 positions agree with TRBD1. The germline gives CDR1 LNHDA, CDR2 SQIVND (reference sequence). The CDR3 consists of 14 residues. The V and J ends lost 5 bases and 9 bases, in that order; junction bases with no gene match: 7.

This clone was detected only a few times. The chain has TRBV27 and TRBJ2-3; D may be TRBD2 (5 bases). V was trimmed by 0 bases and J by 1 base, leaving 11 bases between them. This CDR3 is 16 amino acids long. The germline gives CDR1 MNHEY, CDR2 SMNVEV (reference sequence). For the CDR3, the DNA is TGTGCCAGCAGTTTATCGATCAGCGGAGGCACAGATACGCAGTATTTT. Protein sequence: CASSLSISGGTDTQYF.

The chain couples TRBV19 to TRBJ2-3, with a tentative D call TRBD2 (5 bases). CDR1 and CDR2 (germline): LNHDA, SQIVND (reference sequence). The CDR3 has 16 residues. The V end lost 5 bases, the J end lost 0 bases, and 15 bases lay between the germline ends. The CDR3 DNA follows: TGTGCCAGTAGTGGAGGACCGAAAATTAGCACAGATACGCAGTATTTT. This codes for CASSGGPKISTDTQYF.

The chain has TRBV27 and TRBJ1-5, with 9 positions matching TRBD1. V shed 5 bases and J 5 bases; nucleotides not matched to a gene: 4. Germline V lookup: CDR1 MNHEY, CDR2 SMNVEV (reference sequence). The CDR3 length is 14 residues. CDR3 sequence (DNA): TGTGCCAGCAGTGCCGGGACAGGGTATCAGCCCCAGCATTTT. It specifies CASSAGTGYQPQHF.

The gene calls are TRBV28 and TRBJ1-6; D uncertain. In germline, CDR1 is MDHEN, CDR2 SYDVKM. The CDR3 runs to 15 residues. The V end lost 2 bases, the J end lost 2 bases, and 7 bases lay between the germline ends. This CDR3 is CASSLEPTYNSPLHF. CDR3 nucleotide sequence: TGTGCCAGCAGTTTAGAGCCCACCTATAATTCACCCCTCCACTTT.

This clone was seen a few times. The chain carries TRBV6-1 and TRBJ1-1; D is undetermined. Germline values: CDR1 MNHNS, CDR2 SASEGT. The CDR3 contains 15 residues. Trimming left V 2 bases short and J 4 bases short, with 14 bases between. CDR3 region: CASSELSAGLTEAFF. For the CDR3, the DNA is TGTGCCAGCAGTGAATTATCGGCGGGTCTCACTGAAGCTTTCTTT.

The chain joins TRBV19 to TRBJ1-2, with D possibly TRBD1 on 6 matching bases. Between the trimmed V and J ends, which lost 6 bases and 5 bases, there was a span of 16 bases. The CDR3 has 14 amino acids. Per germline, CDR1 LNHDA and CDR2 SQIVND (reference sequence). The CDR3 DNA is TGTGCCAGTAGCCAAACCGGGACAACTTATGGCTACACCTTC. Amino acid sequence: CASSQTGTTYGYTF.

This chain links TRBV12-3 or TRBV12-4 with TRBJ2-7; unclear D gene. V lost 4 bases and J 4 bases, leaving 8 bases between the germline ends. The CDR3 is made up of 12 amino acids. CDR3 nucleotides: TGTGCCAGCAGTTCCTCTTTGTACGAGCAGTACTTC. Translated, it gives CASSSSLYEQYF.

The chain is built from TRBV11-1 and TRBJ2-3, with D possibly TRBD1 on 5 matching bases. The CDR3 loop spans 14 amino acids. The V and J ends lost 5 bases and 5 bases respectively, with 14 bases between them. Germline lookup yields CDR1 SGHAT and CDR2 FQDESV (reference sequence). CDR3: CASSPRKGLDTQYF. In nucleotides, the CDR3 is TGTGCCAGCAGCCCGAGGAAGGGGTTAGATACGCAGTATTTT.

The rearrangement joins TRBV7-3 to TRBJ2-3; 13 bases are shared with TRBD2. Germline V gene sequence: CDR1 SGHTA, CDR2 FQGTGA. V shed 2 bases and J 2 bases; nucleotides not matched to a gene: 1. The length of the CDR3 is 16 residues. The CDR3 DNA reads as TGTGCCAGCAGCTTAGGACTAGCGGGAGCCACAGATACGCAGTATTTT. Translated: CASSLGLAGATDTQYF.

The chain links TRBV18 to TRBJ2-2; 9 bases align to TRBD1. The junction had 9 bases not matched to a gene; V was cut back by 2 bases and J by 5 bases. Germline-derived CDR1 and CDR2 are KGHSH and LQKENI. This CDR3 contains 17 residues. The CDR3 reads CASSPKSGQGRTGELFF. The CDR3 region has the DNA TGTGCCAGCTCACCAAAATCTGGACAGGGGCGGACCGGGGAGCTGTTTTTT.

Concerning this clone: The same CDR3 also results from other DNA sequences found in this sample. The V gene is TRBV7-2, the J gene TRBJ2-5, with 7 nucleotides matching TRBD2. Losses at the gene ends were 5 bases for V and 4 bases for J; bases not matched to a gene: 4. CDR1 SGHTA and CDR2 FQGNSA come from the germline V gene. This CDR3 is 13 amino acids long. The CDR3 nucleotides are TGTGCCAGCAGCCTCGGCGGGAGAGAGACCCAGTACTTC. Translated: CASSLGGRETQYF.

The rearrangement links TRBV2 to TRBJ2-7, with 10 nucleotides matching TRBD2. The CDR3 runs to 16 residues. V dropped 6 bases and J dropped 4; count of bases not matched to a gene: 12. Per the germline V gene, CDR1 is SNHLY and CDR2 is FYNNEI. CDR3: CASRRLLAGTPYEQYF. The CDR3 DNA reads TGTGCCAGCAGAAGACTACTAGCGGGAACCCCGTACGAGCAGTACTTC.

V usage is TRBV6-2 or TRBV6-3 and J usage is TRBJ1-5; a weak D match, TRBD1 (6 bases). V lost 4 bases, J lost 7 bases, and 17 bases lay in between. Germline loops: CDR1 MNHEY, CDR2 SVGEGT. CDR3 length equals 15 residues. CDR3 nucleotide sequence: TGTGCCAGCAGTTTACACAGGGTCCCCCGACAGCCCCAGCATTTT. Its translation is CASSLHRVPRQPQHF.

This chain connects TRBV19 to TRBJ1-3; 8 nucleotides align to TRBD1. There are 16 residues in the CDR3. J lost 2 bases, V lost 6 bases, and 9 bases had no gene match. Germline CDR1 reads LNHDA; CDR2 reads SQIVND (reference sequence). DNA of the CDR3: TGTGCCAGTAGGCCCCGACAGGGGATAACTGGAAACACCATATATTTT. It encodes CASRPRQGITGNTIYF.

The J gene is TRBJ2-7, the V gene TRBV19; TRBD1 matches 9 bases. V dropped 5 bases and J dropped 1; count of bases not matched to a gene: 6. This CDR3 is built from 15 residues. CDR1 and CDR2 (germline): LNHDA, SQIVND (reference sequence). Here the CDR3 reads CASSARTGVSYEQYF. In DNA form, the CDR3 reads TGTGCCAGTAGTGCGCGGACAGGGGTATCCTACGAGCAGTACTTC.

CDR3 protein: CASSPPRIGTSGRASDTQYF. CDR3 DNA: TGTGCCAGCTCACCACCCCGGATTGGGACTAGCGGGAGGGCCTCTGATACGCAGTATTTT. This rearrangement joins TRBV18 to TRBJ2-3; 16 nucleotides match TRBD2. CDR1 and CDR2 (germline): KGHSH, LQKENI. The junction had 12 bases not matched to a gene; V was cut back by 0 bases and J by 6 bases. This CDR3 region has 20 residues.